This TCR beta chain appears in the sequencing data of a study of blood T cell repertoires in COVID-19. This CDR3 has 17 amino acids. CDR1 is SGHNT and CDR2 is YENEEA in the germline V gene. Germline trimming cut 4 bases from V and 3 bases from J; bases unmatched to any gene: 8. Those who participated ranged in age from roughly 18 to 89 years and resided in about two dozen US areas. Profiled with immunoSEQ multiplex PCR; TCRdb holds only in-frame clones, not every one. The sample shows tens of thousands of clones, around nine tenths of them seen only once. This sequence originates from a woman between 45 and 60 years old with acute COVID-19. The sample comprised PBMCs or T cells enriched from blood (not recorded which). The chain combines TRBV11-3 with TRBJ2-3; 12 nucleotides agree with TRBD2. The CDR3 DNA reads TGTGCCAGCAGCTCCCGACTAGCGGGAGATGGAACAGATACGCAGTATTTT. Its translation is CASSSRLAGDGTDTQYF. Supplemented by reference TRBV11-3 and TRBJ2-3, the full variable domain reads EAGVVQSPRYKIIEKKQPVAFWCNPISGHNTLYWYLQNLGQGPELLIRYENEEAVDDSQLPKDRFSAERLKGVDSTLKIQPAELGDSAVYLCASSSRLAGDGTDTQYFGPGTRLTVL.